The clone carrying this TCR beta chain was recorded a few times. Germline V gives CDR1 MDHEN, CDR2 SYDVKM. CDR3 length: 15 amino acids. Trimming took 5 bases from V and 4 from J, leaving 15 bases between them. Axillary draining lymph nodes of breast cancer patients supplied the node samples. A single record per CDR3 protein comes from TCRdb applying MiXCR to the multiplex PCR reads. The sample lists 85,000 to 130,000 distinct CDR3 sequences; 21% were seen once. These data originate in a study of breast tumors, draining lymph nodes, adjacent tissues. What was sequenced was axillary lymph node tissue. The TCR sequence derives from a female donor with breast cancer. Some clones in this sample may be carry-over from other donors' samples. This chain joins TRBV28 and TRBJ1-5; TRBD1 is a possible D gene (6 bases). In nucleotides, the CDR3 is TGTGCCAGCAGTACCCGGACAGACCCAAATCAGCCCCAGCATTTT. Translation: CASSTRTDPNQPQHF.